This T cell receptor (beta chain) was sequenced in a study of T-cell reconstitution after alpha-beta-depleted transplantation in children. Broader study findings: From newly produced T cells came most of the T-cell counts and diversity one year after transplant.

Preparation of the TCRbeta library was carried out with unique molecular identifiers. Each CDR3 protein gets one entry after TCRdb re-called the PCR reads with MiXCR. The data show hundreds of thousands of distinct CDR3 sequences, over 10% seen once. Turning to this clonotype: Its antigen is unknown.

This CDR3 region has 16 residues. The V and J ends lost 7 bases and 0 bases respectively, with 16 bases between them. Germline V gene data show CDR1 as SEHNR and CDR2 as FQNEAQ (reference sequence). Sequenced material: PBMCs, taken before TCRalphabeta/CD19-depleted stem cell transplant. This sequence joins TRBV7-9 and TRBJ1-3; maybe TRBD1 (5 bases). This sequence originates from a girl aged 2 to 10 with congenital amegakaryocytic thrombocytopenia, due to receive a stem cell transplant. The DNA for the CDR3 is TGTGCCAGCATCATGATCAGGGCGAGCTCTGGAAACACCATATATTTT. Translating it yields CASIMIRASSGNTIYF.